This T cell receptor (beta chain) was documented in a study of Graves' ophthalmopathy and Graves' hyperthyroidism (dated by TCRdb to 2017 to 2018). Background on the whole study: Peripheral blood was collected at initial diagnosis, before any treatment. In total, some 130 blood samples were TCR-sequenced: 40 to 45 ophthalmopathy, some 75 hyperthyroidism and some 17 hyperthyroidism-to-ophthalmopathy patients. The roughly 91 discovery patients were randomly divided into training and test sets at a 7:3 ratio. An independent validation cohort was composed of some 19 hyperthyroidism patients and about 16 patients who later progressed from hyperthyroidism to ophthalmopathy. To explore V-J signatures that separate ophthalmopathy from hyperthyroidism, a discovery set of about 98 patients was enrolled, consisting of under 50 with ophthalmopathy and approximately 60 with stable hyperthyroidism. After sampling, hyperthyroidism patients received methimazole starting at 30 mg daily, and ophthalmopathy patients received high-dose intravenous methylprednisolone. In six hyperthyroidism patients, the T-cell repertoire of thyroid tissue was compared with the T-cell repertoire of blood. The study used TCR beta repertoire signatures to distinguish Graves' ophthalmopathy from Graves' hyperthyroidism and to predict progression to ophthalmopathy. What the study reported, not specific to this receptor: Ophthalmopathy was separated from stable hyperthyroidism by the 13-signature model with 85% to 90% sensitivity and just under 84% specificity in cross-validation and with 80%/75% in the test set. Most expanded thyroid clonotypes with a frequency above 0.001 also appeared in blood, which suggests that blood repertoires may reflect the immune response in the thyroid. Sample size was not predetermined statistically, and investigators were not blinded to group allocation. In validation, the model predicted ophthalmopathy progression with about 70% sensitivity and approximately 72% specificity; around twelve predicted patients were CT-confirmed with GO in a median of approximately six months.

TCR beta CDR3 regions were amplified from RNA transcripts for repertoire sequencing. A first-round RT-PCR used HTBI primers with the Qiagen OneStep RT-PCR kit, followed by a second-round multiplex PCR, size selection and purification. Sequencing of the libraries was carried out on an Illumina HiSeq2000 in paired-end mode with 100 bp reads. In the original analysis: SOAPnuke was used to process the reads, removing any read that contained adapters or uncalled bases, had a mean Phred below 15, or lacked an exact match to the constant primer or identifier. High-quality paired reads were merged with COPE v1.2.5. Each unique nucleotide sequence was treated as a clonotype, and MiTCR v1.1 was used to align the clonotypes to the IMGT TRB V, D and J references. Only V-J combinations with frequency above 0.0001 were analysed, covering 99% to 99.2% of repertoires. A TCR clonal expansion and chaos score per V-J combination was defined as the ratio of F50 clonal expansion to chaos observed in the TCRdist matrix. Welch's t-statistics and random forest were used to reduce features to about a dozen V-J combinations, which were fed into a naive Bayes classifier. The similarity between thyroid and blood repertoires was quantified using the Morisita-Horn index. TCRdb handled the public reads itself, with Q25 trimming in fastp and clone calling in MiXCR, and kept productive beta chains. All rows with the same CDR3 protein become a single entry with the most common DNA and genes. Clone size and V and J calls follow TCRdb, not the original study. The sample table records fewer than 650,000 distinct CDR3 sequences; about a fifth of these occur just once. The top ten clonotypes cover around 7% of the sample.

The CDR3 holds 16 amino acids from the cysteine to the phenylalanine. The DNA shown is the 48-base CDR3, in frame from base 1. Trimming leaves V shorter by 0 bases and J shorter by 4 bases, with the junction holding 6 bases beyond the gene matches. CDR1 and CDR2, per the germline V gene (reference sequence), are SGHAT and FQDESV. Stable hyperthyroidism was defined as no progression to ophthalmopathy within 18 months of follow-up. Hyperthyroidism patients were newly diagnosed, with disease duration under 2 months, and aged 18 to 65 years. Patients were excluded if they had other autoimmune diseases, uncontrolled infections, pregnancy or lactation. Diagnosis was based on clinical symptoms, serum thyroxine, TRAb, thyroid ultrasound and orbital computed tomography. PBMCs were isolated from approximately 10 ml of fresh peripheral blood by Ficoll-Paque density gradient centrifugation. Trizol reagent was used to extract the total RNA, and its quality was then checked on an Agilent 2100 Bioanalyzer.

Ten or more counts support this clonotype. Its antigen is still unknown. No clone much larger than this one lies a single base away; base qualities are absent. The specimen was peripheral blood. The V and J genes are TRBV11-1 and TRBJ1-1, with 9 middle bases fitting TRBD1. The clonotype was recovered from a woman aged 18-30 years with stable Graves' hyperthyroidism. Some clones in this sample may be carry-over from other donors' samples. Donor details come from another sample of the same person, matched by shared clones. The DNA sequence is TGTGCCAGCAGCTTAGCTGGGGTGGACAGGGGCACTGAAGCTTTCTTT. The encoded protein is CASSLAGVDRGTEAFF.